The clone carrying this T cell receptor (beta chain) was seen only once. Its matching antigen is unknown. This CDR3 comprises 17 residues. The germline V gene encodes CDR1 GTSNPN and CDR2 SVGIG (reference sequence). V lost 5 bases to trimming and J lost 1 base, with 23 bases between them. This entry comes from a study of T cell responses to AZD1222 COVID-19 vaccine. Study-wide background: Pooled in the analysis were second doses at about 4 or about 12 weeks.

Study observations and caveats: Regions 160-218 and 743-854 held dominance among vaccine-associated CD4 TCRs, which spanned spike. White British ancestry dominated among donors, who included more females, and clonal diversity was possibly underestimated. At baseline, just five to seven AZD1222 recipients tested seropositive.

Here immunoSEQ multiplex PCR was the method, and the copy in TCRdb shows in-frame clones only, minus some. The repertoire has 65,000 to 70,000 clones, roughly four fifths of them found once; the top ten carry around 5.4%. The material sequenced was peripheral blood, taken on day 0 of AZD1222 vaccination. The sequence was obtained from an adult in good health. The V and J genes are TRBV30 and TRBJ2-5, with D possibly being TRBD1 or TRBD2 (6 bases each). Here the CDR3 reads CAWGGWGVSLGQETQYF. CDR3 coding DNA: TGTGCCTGGGGGGGCTGGGGGGTATCTTTGGGCCAAGAGACCCAGTACTTC.